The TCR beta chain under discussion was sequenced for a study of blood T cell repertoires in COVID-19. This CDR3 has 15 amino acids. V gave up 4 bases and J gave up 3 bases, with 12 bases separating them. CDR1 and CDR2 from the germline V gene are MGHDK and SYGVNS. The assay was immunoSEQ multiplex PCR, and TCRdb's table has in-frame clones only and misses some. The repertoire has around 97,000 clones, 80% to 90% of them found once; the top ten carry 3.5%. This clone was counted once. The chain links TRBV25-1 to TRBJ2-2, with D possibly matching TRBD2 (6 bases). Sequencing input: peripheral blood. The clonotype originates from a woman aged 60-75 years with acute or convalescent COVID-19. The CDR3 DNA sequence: TGTGCCAGCAGTGGAGGAGGGGCTTACACCGGGGAGCTGTTTTTT. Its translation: CASSGGGAYTGELFF.